The 28 T cell receptor beta chains below were found in one sample sequenced in a study of beta chain features in type 1 diabetes. Overall study findings and caveats: Shorter TCRB CDR3s, moderately but significantly so, marked every one of the four CD4+ subsets in Type 1 diabetes patients.

These receptors have no identified antigens. TCRB transcripts that were expressed got sequenced, as all of the isolated RNA had been reverse transcribed. Sequenced by immunoSEQ multiplex PCR; TCRdb stores in-frame clones only, minus some. This table holds hundreds of thousands of clones, roughly a tenth found once. Sequencing was done on a sample of naive CD4+ T cells from blood. The receptors here all came from a man younger than 40 with type 1 diabetes.

V and J are TRBV4-2 and TRBJ1-6; tentative D call: TRBD1 (5 bases). Looked up from germline, CDR1 is LGHNA and CDR2 is YNFKEQ. The CDR3 loop spans 14 amino acids. The V end lost 0 bases, the J end lost 9 bases, and 9 bases lay between the germline ends. The CDR3 DNA reads as TGTGCCAGCAGCCAAGACAGGGCACCTTCACCCCTCCACTTT. Its protein product is CASSQDRAPSPLHF.

The rearrangement links TRBV7-8 to TRBJ2-3; D uncertain. CDR3 length: 14 amino acids. Between the trimmed V and J ends, which lost 1 base and 3 bases, there was a span of 8 bases. The V gene's germline CDR1 is SGHVS and CDR2 FQNEAQ. CDR3: CASSLVTRTDTQYF. The CDR3 DNA is TGTGCCAGCAGCTTAGTAACGAGGACAGATACGCAGTATTTT.

This clone was seen a few times. This chain links TRBV7-6 with TRBJ2-3; 9 bases are a match to TRBD2. Germline V CDR1 and CDR2: SGHVS, FNYEAQ. V was clipped by 4 bases and J by 4 bases; unmatched bases: 9. This CDR3 has 16 amino acids. The CDR3 region has the DNA TGTGCCAGCAGCTCTCCTCTAGCGGGGAGGTCAGATACGCAGTATTTT. Translation gives CASSSPLAGRSDTQYF.

The V and J genes are TRBV5-6 and TRBJ2-7; D remains unclear. Germline V lookup: CDR1 SGHDT, CDR2 YYEEEE. The CDR3 spans 14 residues. Trimming removed 0 bases from V and 2 bases from J, with 9 bases in between. The CDR3 spells CASSLVGRPYEQYF. As DNA, the CDR3 is TGTGCCAGCAGCTTGGTGGGCAGACCCTACGAGCAGTACTTC. Combining the CDR3 with reference TRBV5-6 and TRBJ2-7 gives the whole variable domain DAGVTQSPTHLIKTRGQQVTLRCSPKSGHDTVSWYQQALGQGPQFIFQYYEEEERQRGNFPDRFSGHQFPNYSSELNVNALLLGDSALYLCASSLVGRPYEQYFGPGTRLTVT.

This chain links TRBV23-1 with TRBJ2-7; D perhaps matches TRBD1 (7 bases). TRBV23-1 falls under the ORF class, with uncertain function. Trimming took 6 bases from V and 2 from J, leaving 20 bases between them. CDR3 length: 16 amino acids. The CDR3 DNA sequence: TGCGCCAGCAGACAGCGCGGGACAGATTACCCCTACGAGCAGTACTTC. This encodes CASRQRGTDYPYEQYF.

This chain connects TRBV7-3 to TRBJ2-1; 10 bases agree with TRBD2. Trimming cost V 5 bases and J 2 bases; bases outside gene matches: 3. The germline CDR1 and CDR2 sequences are SGHTA and FQGTGA. The CDR3 spans 15 residues. The chain's CDR3 is CASSSLAGAYNEQFF. CDR3 DNA sequence: TGTGCCAGCAGCAGCCTAGCGGGGGCCTACAATGAGCAGTTCTTC.

This clone was counted between two and nine times. The V gene is TRBV27, the J gene TRBJ1-1; unclear D gene. V lost 3 bases and J 7 bases, leaving 12 bases between the germline ends. This CDR3 contains 13 residues. Germline V gives CDR1 MNHEY, CDR2 SMNVEV (reference sequence). The CDR3 DNA sequence: TGTGCCAGCAGTTTGAGGTGGGGAGATGAAGCTTTCTTT. This encodes CASSLRWGDEAFF.

The chain has TRBV19 and TRBJ1-5; a weak D match, TRBD1 (6 bases). Trimming pared 9 bases from V and 4 bases from J, leaving 16 bases between. CDR1 is LNHDA, CDR2 SQIVND, per germline (reference sequence). The CDR3 loop spans 14 amino acids. The CDR3 loop reads CASETGTFNQPQHF. CDR3 sequence (DNA): TGTGCCAGCGAAACAGGGACGTTTAATCAGCCCCAGCATTTT.

The sample holds a few counts of this clone. This sequence joins TRBV7-9 and TRBJ2-1; D ambiguous. This CDR3 region has 11 residues. Germline-derived CDR1 and CDR2 are SEHNR and FQNEAQ (reference sequence). Trimming cost V 2 bases and J 10 bases, with 6 bases left between them. DNA of the CDR3: TGTGCCAGCAGCTTAACGCGCGAGCAGTTCTTC. It codes for CASSLTREQFF.

The chain couples TRBV5-1 to TRBJ2-3, with 12 bases fitting TRBD2. V was pared by 4 bases and J by 4 bases, with 4 bases of the junction left unmatched. There are 15 residues in the CDR3. CDR1 SGHRS and CDR2 YFSETQ come from the germline V gene. CDR3 protein: CASSLAGGLADTQYF. DNA of the CDR3: TGCGCCAGCAGCCTAGCGGGGGGGCTTGCAGATACGCAGTATTTT.

This clone was counted only a few times. The chain carries TRBV4-2 and TRBJ2-7, with 12 bases that match TRBD2. Germline lookup yields CDR1 LGHNA and CDR2 YNFKEQ. The CDR3 covers 17 residues. Losses at the gene ends were 0 bases for V and 2 bases for J; bases not matched to a gene: 5. The CDR3, as DNA: TGTGCCAGCAGCCAAGATCATCCTAGCGGGGGGGCCTACGAGCAGTACTTC. It encodes CASSQDHPSGGAYEQYF.

The chain couples TRBV7-9 to TRBJ1-1, with D uncertain. This CDR3 spans 15 amino acids. Trimming pared 5 bases from V and 3 bases from J, leaving 16 bases between. CDR1 is SEHNR and CDR2 is FQNEAQ in the germline V gene (reference sequence). CDR3 DNA sequence: TGTGCCAGCAGCCCACCCTACAGTAGGTACACTGAAGCTTTCTTT. This gives the protein CASSPPYSRYTEAFF.

This clone was seen only a few times. The CDR3 here is CASSPLSRAFSSGANVLTF. For the CDR3, the DNA is TGTGCCAGCTCACCTCTCTCGCGAGCCTTTAGCTCTGGGGCCAACGTCCTGACTTTC. The J gene is TRBJ2-6, the V gene TRBV18; D is undetermined. Germline V gene lookup returns CDR1 KGHSH and CDR2 LQKENI. V lost 3 bases to trimming and J lost 0 bases, with 18 bases between them. The CDR3 sequence is 19 residues long. Full variable domain (rest looked up from reference TRBV18 and TRBJ2-6): NAGVMQNPRHLVRRRGQEARLRCSPMKGHSHVYWYRQLPEEGLKFMVYLQKENIIDESGMPKERFSAEFPKEGPSILRIQQVVRGDSAAYFCASSPLSRAFSSGANVLTFGAGSRLTVL.

This chain uses TRBV4-3 with TRBJ2-1; TRBD2 agrees at 7 bases. The CDR3 runs to 16 residues. Looked up from germline, CDR1 is LGHNA and CDR2 is YSLEER. After removal of 1 base from V and 12 bases from J, the junction contained 15 bases not matched to a gene. The CDR3 sequence: CASSQAGRAGVQTQFF. The CDR3 DNA follows: TGCGCCAGCAGCCAAGCAGGGCGGGCGGGAGTACAGACGCAGTTCTTC.

A few counts support this clone. V and J are TRBV2 and TRBJ1-2, with 7 positions matching TRBD1. Germline lookup yields CDR1 SNHLY and CDR2 FYNNEI. The CDR3 extends over 14 amino acids. V trimming: 4 bases; J trimming: 5 bases; junction bases outside the gene matches: 7. The CDR3 sequence: CASSAVVRGYGYTF. CDR3 in DNA: TGTGCCAGCAGTGCGGTGGTCAGGGGGTATGGCTACACCTTC.

The V gene is TRBV12-5, the J gene TRBJ2-1; no reliable D call. The V end lost 3 bases, the J end lost 4 bases, and 13 bases lay between the germline ends. The CDR3 runs to 15 residues. The germline CDR1 and CDR2 sequences are LGHNT and FRNRAP. The CDR3 spells CASGFKLQEYNEQFF. The CDR3, as DNA: TGTGCTAGTGGTTTTAAGCTCCAGGAATACAATGAGCAGTTCTTC.

The chain recombines TRBV18 with TRBJ1-2, with D possibly matching TRBD1 (5 bases). V was pared by 3 bases and J by 3 bases, with 17 bases between. Germline-derived CDR1 and CDR2 are KGHSH and LQKENI. The CDR3 has 16 residues. In DNA form, the CDR3 reads TGTGCCAGCTCACCTTTCGAAGGGACTTCGCACTATGGCTACACCTTC. As protein: CASSPFEGTSHYGYTF. Drawing the rest from reference TRBV18 and TRBJ1-2, the complete variable domain is NAGVMQNPRHLVRRRGQEARLRCSPMKGHSHVYWYRQLPEEGLKFMVYLQKENIIDESGMPKERFSAEFPKEGPSILRIQQVVRGDSAAYFCASSPFEGTSHYGYTFGSGTRLTVV.

This clone was recorded a few times. The rearrangement joins TRBV2 to TRBJ2-3, with D possibly matching TRBD1 (6 bases). Between the trimmed V and J ends, which lost 6 bases and 5 bases, there was a span of 12 bases. Germline lookup yields CDR1 SNHLY and CDR2 FYNNEI. The CDR3 spans 13 residues. CDR3 protein: CASRQGLGDTQYF. CDR3 in DNA: TGTGCCAGCAGACAGGGTTTGGGAGATACGCAGTATTTT.

This clone has a handful of counts. V is TRBV2 and J is TRBJ2-6; D is possibly TRBD1 (6 bases). The germline gives CDR1 SNHLY, CDR2 FYNNEI. This CDR3 spans 14 amino acids. Trimming removed 5 bases from V and 2 bases from J, with 7 bases in between. CDR3 in amino acids: CASSPGAGANVLTF. CDR3 nucleotides: TGTGCCAGCAGTCCAGGGGCTGGGGCCAACGTCCTGACTTTC. Full variable domain (rest looked up from reference TRBV2 and TRBJ2-6): EPEVTQTPSHQVTQMGQEVILRCVPISNHLYFYWYRQILGQKVEFLVSFYNNEISEKSEIFDDQFSVERPDGSNFTLKIRSTKLEDSAMYFCASSPGAGANVLTFGAGSRLTVL.

The chain recombines TRBV21-1 with TRBJ1-1; the table's D call TRBD1 went unverified against the DNA. TRBV21-1 is a recognized pseudogene. The CDR3 sequence is 14 residues long. Here the CDR3 reads CASSKVGANTEAFF. CDR3 sequence (DNA): TGTGCCAGCAGCAAAGTGGGGGCGAACACTGAAGCTTTCTTT.

The chain links TRBV6-6 to TRBJ1-2; a weak D match, TRBD1 (6 bases). The germline gives CDR1 MNHNY, CDR2 SVGAGI (reference sequence). Trimming removed 5 bases at V and 5 bases at J, with 15 bases between. The CDR3 covers 14 residues. The CDR3 spells CASSRLDSPYGYTF. In DNA, the CDR3 is TGTGCCAGCAGTCGTCTGGACAGCCCTTATGGCTACACCTTC.

In its sample, this clone was seen a few times. At one end, the junction sequence differs from germline, possibly due to a read error. The chain combines TRBV28 with TRBJ2-7; possible D gene TRBD2, 5 bases. This CDR3 comprises 13 residues. Looked up from germline, CDR1 is MDHEN and CDR2 is SYDVKM. CDR3 amino acids: CASSPAQRTLMDF. CDR3 sequence (DNA): TGTGCCAGCAGTCCAGCCCAGCGGACCCTGATGGACTTC.

The chain combines TRBV7-8 with TRBJ1-1; D ambiguous. The CDR3 extends over 15 amino acids. The V end lost 0 bases, the J end lost 0 bases, and 8 bases lay between the germline ends. The germline V gene encodes CDR1 SGHVS and CDR2 FQNEAQ. DNA for the CDR3: TGTGCCAGCAGCTTAGCCGGGGAGCTGAACACTGAAGCTTTCTTT. Protein: CASSLAGELNTEAFF.

This clone was seen more than once but under ten times. V usage is TRBV9 and J usage is TRBJ1-1; TRBD1 matches 7 bases. The CDR3 extends over 13 amino acids. Germline values: CDR1 SGDLS, CDR2 YYNGEE. The V and J ends lost 7 bases and 1 base, in that order; junction bases with no gene match: 4. The CDR3 here is CASARTGNTEAFF. In DNA form, the CDR3 reads TGTGCCAGCGCCCGGACAGGGAACACTGAAGCTTTCTTT.

This clone was found a few times. This chain links TRBV29-1 with TRBJ2-3; 12 nucleotides align to TRBD2. The CDR3 consists of 15 residues. J lost 3 bases, V lost 4 bases, and 5 bases had no gene match. Germline lookup yields CDR1 SQVTM and CDR2 ANQGSEA. This CDR3 is CSVGASGGATDTQYF. CDR3 DNA sequence: TGCAGCGTTGGGGCTAGCGGGGGGGCAACAGATACGCAGTATTTT.

This clone turned up a few times. The gene calls are TRBV28 and TRBJ1-1; perhaps TRBD1 as D (5 bases). Germline V CDR1 and CDR2: MDHEN, SYDVKM. The V and J ends lost 7 bases and 3 bases respectively, with 9 bases between them. This CDR3 is built from 12 residues. CDR3 protein: CASIGAYTEAFF. The CDR3 DNA sequence: TGTGCCAGCATTGGGGCGTACACTGAAGCTTTCTTT.

V is TRBV18 and J is TRBJ2-2; 7 bases are shared with TRBD1. Trimming at V came to 5 bases and at J to 6 bases, leaving 6 bases not matched to a gene. The CDR3 extends over 14 amino acids. Germline CDR1 reads KGHSH; CDR2 reads LQKENI. CDR3 DNA sequence: TGTGCCAGCTCAACACAGGGGAAGGCCGGGGAGCTGTTTTTT. Translating it yields CASSTQGKAGELFF.

Only a few counts were recorded for this clone. This sequence joins TRBV11-1 and TRBJ1-1; D is perhaps TRBD1 (5 bases). Trimming shortened V by 2 bases and J by 4 bases, and 11 bases separated the two germline ends. Germline V gene data show CDR1 as SGHAT and CDR2 as FQDESV (reference sequence). This CDR3 comprises 14 residues. The CDR3 spells CASSLRQGPTEAFF. The DNA of the CDR3 is TGTGCCAGCAGCTTAAGGCAGGGTCCCACTGAAGCTTTCTTT.